This entry features one T cell receptor (beta chain) sequence. The target of this receptor is not known. Per-base qualities were not stored, and no clone one base away is much larger. The reads were generated on an Illumina NovaSeq 6000. Using 5'RACE with constant-segment primers, TCRalpha and TCRbeta cDNA libraries were constructed, with sample barcodes and unique molecular identifiers added in the process. RNA was extracted from every sample with Trizol reagent. The libraries were amplified in two PCR steps, and the second step added a second sample barcode and Illumina TruSeq adapters. The libraries were sequenced on an Illumina NovaSeq using 2 x 150 bp paired-end reads. Per the source publication's procedure: With migec v1.2.7, reads were demultiplexed and then collapsed into UMI-guided consensus sequences. Using mixcr v2.1.11, the UMI consensuses were aligned to TRA and TRB V and J templates and assembled into clonotypes. Expanded or contracted clonotypes were those called significant by both edgeR and NoisET, with noise models trained on biological replicates. For edgeR calls, the cutoffs were a false discovery rate-adjusted p below 0.01 and a log2 fold-change threshold of 1. As an exploratory analysis of dynamics, PCA with hierarchical clustering was applied to max-normalized trajectories of the 1000 most abundant clonotypes. Separately sequenced CD4+ and CD8+ repertoires were used to assign the CD4 or CD8 phenotype of responding clones. TCRdb ran its own pipeline on the public reads, namely fastp trimming at Q25 and MiXCR clone calling, and kept in-frame beta chains. Rows are unified per CDR3 protein, each entry keeping the most common DNA and genes. Here the V and J calls rest on TCRdb's processing, not on the authors' analysis. Counted in this sample were about 310,000 distinct CDR3 sequences; approximately 15% of them appeared once. Of the sample, roughly a fifth is held by the ten largest clones.

PBMCs were isolated by Ficoll-Paque density gradient centrifugation. The data stem from a study of T-cell memory formation after mild COVID-19 (dated by TCRdb to the early 2020s). For the wider study: TCR sequence clusters from the two donors were found to be largely donor specific. The cohort comprised two young, previously healthy adult volunteers, one female and one male. T-cell clones expanding and contracting after mild COVID-19 in a couple of donors were tracked by longitudinal TCRalpha and TCRbeta repertoire sequencing.

The junction shows trimming of 4 bases on V and 8 bases on J, plus 17 bases between the germline ends. Per the germline V gene, SGHDN is the CDR1 and FVKESK is the CDR2. There are 15 amino acids in the CDR3, from cysteine to phenylalanine inclusive. Only the CDR3 DNA is retained, 45 bases long and in frame from the first base. Findings and caveats that apply to the study as a whole: Contracting CD4+ clones turned up mainly in the CM and EM memory subsets, whereas EMRA was where CD8+ clones were enriched. The study included only a couple of mild cases, and larger cohorts that include severe cases with pre-infection samples were judged to be necessary. From day 15 to 85, contracting clones showed balanced CD4/CD8 phenotypes, whereas a second wave of clones that expanded from day 15 to 37 leaned towards CD4+. SARS-CoV-2 specificity was not confirmed for the second-wave clones peaking on day 37. Some responding clones were detected in pre-infection memory, suggesting pre-existing cross-reactive memory T cells joined the SARS-CoV-2 response.

The chain joins TRBV14 to TRBJ1-4; the D region possibly corresponds to TRBD1 (6 bases align). This sequence was found in a man aged 18-30 years who had mild COVID-19 (a few samples of this study predate the infection). The sample titles of this study are shuffled in the database, so cell type and time point are left out; the donor was told from shared clones. The sample taken for sequencing was PBMCs or a T cell subset sorted from them (not recorded which). The CDR3 loop reads CASSPLGGGQEKLFF. Read as DNA, the sequence is TGTGCCAGCAGCCCTCTTGGGGGGGGCCAGGAAAAACTGTTTTTT.